The 30 T cell receptor beta chains listed next were all sequenced from one sample in a study of blood T cell repertoires in COVID-19. Only in-frame clones appear in the TCRdb table, and some are missing; sequencing was by immunoSEQ multiplex PCR. The sample holds some 59,000 clones; about 88% are singletons and the top ten take 1.6%. Specimen: peripheral blood. These receptor sequences come from a man aged 55 to 70 with acute or convalescent COVID-19.

The genes are TRBV6-1 and TRBJ1-3, with a tentative D call TRBD1 (6 bases). Looked up from germline, CDR1 is MNHNS and CDR2 is SASEGT. The CDR3 totals 15 residues. The ends were cut back, 2 bases at V and 0 bases at J, with 8 bases in the middle. The CDR3 spells CASSERRGSGNTIYF. CDR3 in DNA: TGTGCCAGCAGTGAACGCAGGGGCTCTGGAAACACCATATATTTT.

A note on this clone: This specimen includes other DNA sequences encoding the same CDR3. The V gene is TRBV20-1, the J gene TRBJ1-1, with a possible D match to TRBD1 (6 bases). The germline gives CDR1 DFQATT, CDR2 SNEGSKA (reference sequence). V was pared by 3 bases and J by 6 bases, with 8 bases between. This CDR3 region has 11 residues. The CDR3 loop is CSASRQAEAFF. CDR3 DNA sequence: TGCAGTGCTAGTCGACAGGCTGAAGCTTTCTTT.

Only one count was recorded for this clone. The chain joins TRBV5-5 to TRBJ2-1; D uncertain. With 0 bases removed from V and 0 bases from J, the gap between germline ends came to 16 bases. This CDR3 is built from 18 residues. Germline values: CDR1 SGHKS, CDR2 YYEKEE (reference sequence). CDR3 nucleotides: TGTGCCAGCAGCTTGGGGCAGGTCAAACTTTACTCCTACAATGAGCAGTTCTTC. Its protein product is CASSLGQVKLYSYNEQFF.

The rearrangement joins TRBV7-2 to TRBJ1-2; D possibly corresponds to TRBD1 (6 bases). Germline CDR1 and CDR2: SGHTA and FQGNSA. Deletions cut 5 bases from V and 8 bases from J, with 15 bases between. This CDR3 has 13 residues. CDR3 residues: CASSHLQGRGYTF. DNA of the CDR3: TGTGCCAGCAGCCACCTACAGGGACGCGGCTACACCTTC. Together with reference TRBV7-2 and TRBJ1-2, the CDR3 gives the full variable domain: GAGVSQSPSNKVTEKGKDVELRCDPISGHTALYWYRQSLGQGLEFLIYFQGNSAPDKSGLPSDRFSAERTGGSVSTLTIQRTQQEDSAVYLCASSHLQGRGYTFGSGTRLTVV.

This sequence joins TRBV18 and TRBJ2-2; D might be TRBD2 (6 bases). The CDR3 is 14 residues long. Trimming removed 8 bases at V and 5 bases at J, with 15 bases between. Germline-derived CDR1 and CDR2 are KGHSH and LQKENI. The CDR3 reads CASGGWQDTGELFF. The CDR3 DNA sequence: TGTGCCAGCGGAGGGTGGCAGGATACCGGGGAGCTGTTTTTT.

The chain employs TRBV12-1 and TRBJ1-2. TRBV12-1 is a pseudogene locus. The CDR3 totals 14 residues. In nucleotides, the CDR3 is TGTGCCAGCAGTGACTTCTACCTCTTCTATGGCTACACCTTC. Translation gives CASSDFYLFYGYTF.

The rearrangement joins TRBV5-4 to TRBJ1-6; 8 positions agree with TRBD1. Germline CDR1 reads SGHNT; CDR2 reads YYREEE (reference sequence). V dropped 3 bases and J dropped 8; count of bases not matched to a gene: 10. The CDR3 is made up of 16 amino acids. CDR3 bases: TGTGCCAGCAGCTCCCCTCCGGGACAGGCCGATTCACCCCTCCACTTT. Its translation: CASSSPPGQADSPLHF.

The chain recombines TRBV7-8 with TRBJ2-1; 10 bases are a match to TRBD2. Germline CDR1 SGHVS, CDR2 FQNEAQ. Unmatched junction bases numbered 9, after V lost 2 bases and J lost 8 bases. The CDR3 is made up of 16 amino acids. Here the CDR3 DNA reads TGTGCCAGCAGCTTAACAGTCAGCGGGGGGGCCCATGAGCAGTTCTTC. Its protein product is CASSLTVSGGAHEQFF.

This chain uses TRBV6-6 with TRBJ1-2; TRBD1 might be the D (5 bases). The CDR3 covers 13 residues. The V end lost 5 bases, the J end lost 8 bases, and 15 bases lay between the germline ends. Germline assignment: CDR1 MNHNY and CDR2 SVGAGI (reference sequence). For the CDR3, the DNA is TGTGCCAGCAGTCCCGTTGGGGGGTTGGGCTACACCTTC. This sequence encodes CASSPVGGLGYTF.

This chain links TRBV7-9 with TRBJ2-4; TRBD1 aligns across 7 bases. The CDR3 is 18 amino acids. Per germline, CDR1 SEHNR and CDR2 FQNEAQ (reference sequence). Germline trimming cut 2 bases from V and 0 bases from J; bases unmatched to any gene: 10. The CDR3 coding sequence is TGTGCCAGCAGCTTAACCCCGACAGGGCGTATAGCCAAAAACATTCAGTACTTC. Amino acids: CASSLTPTGRIAKNIQYF.

This clone came up once. The chain is built from TRBV7-9 and TRBJ2-1; 8 nucleotides line up with TRBD2. Germline trimming cut 2 bases from V and 8 bases from J; bases unmatched to any gene: 5. This CDR3 region has 14 residues. Looked up from germline, CDR1 is SEHNR and CDR2 is FQNEAQ (reference sequence). Here the CDR3 reads CASSLPGGTDEQFF. As DNA, the CDR3 is TGTGCCAGCAGCTTACCGGGGGGGACGGATGAGCAGTTCTTC.

The chain employs TRBV3-1 (or the pseudogene TRBV3-2) and TRBJ1-5, with 11 bases lining up with TRBD1. The germline V gene has CDR1 LGHDT and CDR2 YNNKEL (reference sequence). The CDR3 is 12 residues long. Trimming cost V 6 bases and J 16 bases; bases outside gene matches: 8. The CDR3 here is CASSLGQGACHF. DNA of the CDR3: TGTGCCAGCAGTCTAGGACAGGGGGCTTGTCATTTT.

The gene calls are TRBV2 and TRBJ1-3; D perhaps matches TRBD1 (6 bases). Between the trimmed V and J ends, which lost 8 bases and 4 bases, there was a span of 15 bases. CDR3 size: 14 residues. Germline CDR1 SNHLY, CDR2 FYNNEI. The CDR3 DNA reads TGTGCCAGCTCCCTTCAGGGGCTAGGAAACACCATATATTTT. Encoded protein: CASSLQGLGNTIYF. Supplemented by reference TRBV2 and TRBJ1-3, the full variable domain reads EPEVTQTPSHQVTQMGQEVILRCVPISNHLYFYWYRQILGQKVEFLVSFYNNEISEKSEIFDDQFSVERPDGSNFTLKIRSTKLEDSAMYFCASSLQGLGNTIYFGEGSWLTVV.

Only one count was recorded for this clone. The V and J genes are TRBV7-2 and TRBJ2-3; possible D gene TRBD2, 5 bases. The CDR3 runs 13 residues. V was shortened by 4 bases and J by 6 bases, with 11 bases between the two germline ends. Germline V gives CDR1 SGHTA, CDR2 FQGNSA. Written as DNA, the CDR3 is TGTGCCAGCAGCTCATCGACGGGGGATACGCAGTATTTT. It yields the protein CASSSSTGDTQYF.

This chain connects TRBV7-8 to TRBJ2-2; 10 nucleotides agree with TRBD2. Germline loops: CDR1 SGHVS, CDR2 FQNEAQ. The CDR3 has 16 residues. The V segment lost 3 bases and the J segment 1 base; nucleotides outside the gene matches: 2. The CDR3 sequence is CASSLRTSGNTGELFF. The CDR3, as DNA: TGTGCCAGCAGCTTGAGGACTAGCGGGAACACCGGGGAGCTGTTTTTT.

The rearrangement uses TRBV6-1 and TRBJ2-7; D might be TRBD2 (6 bases). The CDR3 length is 12 residues. V lost 1 base and J lost 9, with 10 bases in between. The germline V gene encodes CDR1 MNHNS and CDR2 SASEGT. The CDR3 sequence: CASSEGLVRQYF. Here the CDR3 DNA reads TGTGCCAGCAGTGAAGGACTAGTTAGGCAGTACTTC.

The chain combines TRBV7-2 with TRBJ1-1; a weak D match, TRBD1 (6 bases). Trimming took off 2 bases at V and 11 bases at J, with 15 bases between the two ends. Germline V lookup: CDR1 SGHTA, CDR2 FQGNSA. The CDR3 consists of 13 residues. CDR3 sequence: CASSLQGKQVAFF. The CDR3 DNA reads TGTGCCAGCAGCTTACAGGGGAAGCAAGTCGCTTTCTTT.

CDR3 nucleotides: TGTGCCAGCAGCCGGATAGGGGACTATTCCTACGAGCAGTACTTC. It encodes CASSRIGDYSYEQYF. The chain is built from TRBV13 and TRBJ2-7, with TRBD2 identical over 7 bases. The CDR3 totals 15 residues. V lost 5 bases and J lost 1; bases outside the gene matches: 8. Germline V lookup: CDR1 PRHDT, CDR2 FYEKMQ (reference sequence).

The genes are TRBV6-5 and TRBJ1-4; D may be TRBD1 (5 bases). In germline, CDR1 is MNHEY, CDR2 SVGAGI. CDR3 size: 14 residues. Between the trimmed V and J ends, which lost 7 bases and 1 base, there was a span of 10 bases. DNA for the CDR3: TGTGCCAGCATAGAAGGGGAAACTAATGAAAAACTGTTTTTT. Its translation is CASIEGETNEKLFF.

This sequence joins TRBV3-1 (or the pseudogene TRBV3-2) and TRBJ1-5; the D gene is possibly TRBD1 (5 bases). The CDR3 extends over 14 amino acids. Trimming removed 1 base from V and 6 bases from J, with 10 bases in between. Per germline, CDR1 LGHDT and CDR2 YNNKEL (reference sequence). CDR3 nucleotides: TGTGCCAGCAGCCAAGTTCAGGGCGGTCAGCCCCAGCATTTT. Protein: CASSQVQGGQPQHF.

The sample holds one count of this clone. This sequence joins TRBV5-1 and TRBJ1-2; D perhaps matches TRBD1 (6 bases). Germline V gene sequence: CDR1 SGHRS, CDR2 YFSETQ. The CDR3 is 13 amino acids. Trimming stripped 4 bases from V and 6 bases from J, with 13 bases between. The CDR3 loop is CASSRAGVDGYTF. As DNA, the CDR3 is TGCGCCAGCAGCCGAGCAGGGGTTGATGGCTACACCTTC. Using reference TRBV5-1 and TRBJ1-2 for the parts outside the CDR3, the full variable domain is KAGVTQTPRYLIKTRGQQVTLSCSPISGHRSVSWYQQTPGQGLQFLFEYFSETQRNKGNFPGRFSGRQFSNSRSEMNVSTLELGDSALYLCASSRAGVDGYTFGSGTRLTVV.

The J gene is TRBJ2-1, the V gene TRBV24-1; a possible D gene is TRBD1 (5 bases). V was pared by 3 bases and J by 4 bases, with 15 bases between. CDR1 is KGHDR, CDR2 SFDVKD, per germline. CDR3 length: 16 residues. This chain's CDR3 is CATSDPGHKAYNEQFF. DNA for the CDR3: TGTGCCACCAGTGATCCCGGACACAAAGCTTACAATGAGCAGTTCTTC.

This clone was found once. The rearrangement joins TRBV2 to TRBJ2-2; the D gene is possibly TRBD1 (6 bases). The length of the CDR3 is 15 residues. The germline V gene has CDR1 SNHLY and CDR2 FYNNEI. Trimming took 6 bases from V and 8 from J, leaving 19 bases between them. The CDR3 loop is CASSLNRDPLGELFF. CDR3 nucleotide sequence: TGTGCCAGCAGCCTCAACAGGGACCCTCTAGGGGAGCTGTTTTTT.

V is TRBV12-3 or TRBV12-4 and J is TRBJ1-1; D remains unclear. This CDR3 comprises 13 residues. V was pared by 3 bases and J by 2 bases, with 7 bases between. This CDR3 is CASSFTANTEAFF. Here the CDR3 DNA reads TGTGCCAGCAGTTTTACAGCAAACACTGAAGCTTTCTTT.

V and J are TRBV5-6 and TRBJ1-4; 7 nucleotides align to TRBD1. Germline-derived CDR1 and CDR2 are SGHDT and YYEEEE. V gave up 2 bases and J gave up 0 bases; unmatched junction bases: 1. This CDR3 is built from 15 residues. The CDR3 DNA is TGTGCCAGCAGCTTCCAGGGGGCAACTAATGAAAAACTGTTTTTT. This encodes CASSFQGATNEKLFF.

The chain recombines TRBV6-5 with TRBJ2-1, with 11 positions matching TRBD2. CDR1 and CDR2 (germline): MNHEY, SVGAGI. J was trimmed by 4 bases and V by 5 bases; bases with no gene match: 4. CDR3 length equals 15 residues. The CDR3 is CASSPGLAVYNEQFF. In DNA, the CDR3 is TGTGCCAGCAGTCCGGGACTAGCGGTATACAATGAGCAGTTCTTC.

In its sample, this clone was seen a few times. This rearrangement joins TRBV7-3 to TRBJ2-1, with 9 bases lining up with TRBD1. V gave up 5 bases and J gave up 9 bases; unmatched junction bases: 8. CDR3 length: 14 amino acids. The germline CDR1 and CDR2 sequences are SGHTA and FQGTGA. This CDR3 reads CASSAPGQGGEQFF. Here the CDR3 DNA reads TGTGCCAGCAGCGCACCGGGACAGGGAGGTGAGCAGTTCTTC.

This clone has just a few counts. The V and J genes are TRBV18 and TRBJ2-7, with TRBD1 identical over 8 bases. V lost 5 bases and J lost 4; bases outside the gene matches: 10. Looked up from germline, CDR1 is KGHSH and CDR2 is LQKENI. CDR3 length: 15 residues. CDR3 in amino acids: CASSSVGQVGYEQYF. DNA for the CDR3: TGTGCCAGCTCATCGGTGGGACAGGTCGGATACGAGCAGTACTTC.

The V and J genes are TRBV27 and TRBJ2-3; TRBD2 aligns across 15 bases. The CDR3 length is 19 residues. V was clipped by 7 bases and J by 0 bases; unmatched bases: 11. Germline V lookup: CDR1 MNHEY, CDR2 SMNVEV (reference sequence). Here the CDR3 reads CASTGLAGGESSSTDTQYF. CDR3 bases: TGTGCCAGCACTGGACTAGCGGGGGGGGAAAGCTCTAGCACAGATACGCAGTATTTT.

The rearrangement uses TRBV12-5 and TRBJ2-7, with D uncertain. Trimming removed 6 bases from V and 3 bases from J, with 12 bases in between. The V gene's germline CDR1 is LGHNT and CDR2 FRNRAP. This CDR3 spans 13 amino acids. The chain's CDR3 is CASGRDTFYEQYF. Here the CDR3 DNA reads TGTGCTAGTGGCCGAGACACCTTCTACGAGCAGTACTTC.